The rows below give T cell receptor beta chains drawn from one sample of a study of radiation and T cells in renal cell carcinoma. TCRdb's table, derived via immunoSEQ multiplex PCR, lists solely in-frame clones and lacks some. The profile shows about 130,000 clones, 88% of them singletons. Here the sequenced sample was blood, taken from a patient whose treatment included radiotherapy and nephrectomy. These receptors all come from a woman in her sixties or seventies with renal cell carcinoma. The conserved cysteine and the conserved F or W are not part of the CDR3 here. Clone sizes are given selectively: once, few, many, or a class where the clone is expanded.

>TRBV5-1|.|TRBJ2-3|16
ASSSTSGGAISTDTQY
>TRBV6-6|.|TRBJ2-7|14
ASSYSNAAGGYEQY
>TRBV5-4|once|TRBJ1-1|12
ASSRGQGDTEAF
>TRBV7-2|.|TRBJ1-4|14
ASSLDGQGIGEKLF
>TRBV5-4|.|TRBJ2-2|13
ASSLVGSRAGELF
>TRBV6-6|.|TRBJ2-7|13
ASSYSGGQGNEQY
>TRBV18|once|TRBJ1-4|14
ASSRNRGATNEKLF
>TRBV6-5|.|TRBJ2-5|12
ASQSTGGAGTQY
>TRBV5-5|.|TRBJ1-2|13
ASSPTATGAGGYT
>TRBV5-5|.|TRBJ1-1|17
ASIKDPLKMREMNTEAF
>TRBV6-5|.|TRBJ2-7|11
ASSSGAGYEQY
>TRBV7-6|many|TRBJ2-5|14
ASSPGGGGPGETQY
>TRBV20-1|.|TRBJ2-7|9
SAWGGYEQY
>TRBV5-4|.|TRBJ2-5|14
ASSPIGRGGGETQY
>TRBV15|.|TRBJ2-3|12
ATSRGTVTDTQY
>TRBV7-9|once|TRBJ2-7|12
ASSLRTGQYEQY
>TRBV9|once|TRBJ2-5|12
ASSVGASAETQY
>TRBV4-2|.|TRBJ1-2|13
ASSQGGQSDYGYT
>TRBV6-5|.|TRBJ1-6|12
ASSQGLGPSPLH
>TRBV6-6|.|TRBJ1-2|11
ASSPGINYGYT
>TRBV4-3|.|TRBJ2-3|16
ASSQDLPLGGTQDTQY
>TRBV29-1|.|TRBJ1-2|7
SVPGGYT